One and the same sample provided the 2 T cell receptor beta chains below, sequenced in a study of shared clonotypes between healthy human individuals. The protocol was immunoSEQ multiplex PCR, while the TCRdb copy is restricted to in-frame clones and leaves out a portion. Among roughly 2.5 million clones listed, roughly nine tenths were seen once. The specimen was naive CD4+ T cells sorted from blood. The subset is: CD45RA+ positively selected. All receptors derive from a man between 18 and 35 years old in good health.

The CDR3 sequence is CASSQLAGVNTGELFF. In DNA, the CDR3 is TGTGCCAGCAGTCAGCTAGCGGGGGTTAACACCGGGGAGCTGTTTTTT. V gene TRBV7-3 combines with J gene TRBJ2-2; 10 bases align to TRBD2. Germline V gene lookup returns CDR1 SGHTA and CDR2 FQGTGA. The junction had 6 bases not matched to a gene; V was cut back by 6 bases and J by 2 bases. This CDR3 comprises 16 residues.

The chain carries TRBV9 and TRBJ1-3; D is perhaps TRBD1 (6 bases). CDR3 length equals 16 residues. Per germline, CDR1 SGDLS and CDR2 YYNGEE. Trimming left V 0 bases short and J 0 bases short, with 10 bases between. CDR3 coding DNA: TGTGCCAGCAGCGTAGGGGGGGCCTACTCTGGAAACACCATATATTTT. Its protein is CASSVGGAYSGNTIYF.